This T cell receptor (beta chain) was retrieved from a study of tumor-infiltrating lymphocytes in oesophageal squamous cell carcinoma. This CDR3 spans 13 amino acids. CDR1 and CDR2 from the germline V gene are SEHNR and FQNEAQ (reference sequence). V shed 0 bases and J shed 4 bases, with 7 bases lying between them. The sample holds many counts of this clonotype. TCRdb passed the PCR reads through MiXCR, listing each CDR3 protein once. Here the sample spans some 15,000 distinct CDR3 sequences, over 50% being singletons. The V and J genes are TRBV7-9 and TRBJ2-7; D is unresolved. This TCR derives from a female donor with esophageal squamous cell carcinoma. What was sequenced was esophageal tumor tissue. The CDR3: CASSLASRYEQYF. The CDR3 DNA is TGTGCCAGCAGCTTAGCTAGTAGGTACGAGCAGTACTTC.